This T cell receptor (beta chain) emerged from a study of regulatory T cells in long-lasting Graves disease. Findings and limits, study-wide: Comparison showed that persistent patients shared more public clonotypes (roughly 2,700) than new patients (about 970). Possibly, accuracy suffered from the small sample size.

Looked up from germline, CDR1 is SGHAT and CDR2 is FQDESV (reference sequence). Deletions cut 2 bases from V and 4 bases from J, with 24 bases between. This CDR3 spans 18 amino acids. Note on this clonotype: Antigen: not known. Just one base apart from a much larger clone, this may be a read error.

Both iRepertoire HTBI primers and Arm-PCR of CDR3 regions were used to build the TCR beta libraries. From the multiplex PCR reads, TCRdb called clonotypes with MiXCR, one entry per CDR3 protein. The table lists fewer than 550,000 distinct CDR3 sequences, 20% to 25% of them singletons. Time point noted: persistent/refractory GD, antithyroid drugs over 5 years with positive TRAb. PBMC-extracted RNA yielded the TCR library. Criteria from the American Thyroid Association guidelines were applied to diagnose Graves' disease. The sample here was peripheral blood mononuclear cells (PBMCs), taken when the disease was refractory, from a patient treated with antithyroid drugs. The sequence was collected from a female donor with Graves disease. The chain recombines TRBV11-1 with TRBJ2-7, with TRBD2 as a possible D gene (6 bases). CDR3 sequence: CASSLKAAWWEVSYEQYF. CDR3 in DNA: TGTGCCAGCAGCTTAAAGGCGGCTTGGTGGGAGGTCTCGTACGAGCAGTACTTC.